These 12 T cell receptor beta chains share one sample of origin, sequenced in a study of radiation and T cells in renal cell carcinoma (dated by TCRdb to the early 2020s). According to the study, the label for this sample's time point signals: blood 4 weeks post-SBRT, at nephrectomy. The treatment or condition label for this specimen denotes: 15 Gy SBRT to primary tumor, nephrectomy 4 weeks later. The method was the immunoSEQ multiplex PCR assay. TCRdb retrieved this table from immuneACCESS and kept in-frame rearrangements only. Not all clones are present; in checked studies, unresolved V genes account for under half, and no reason is known for the remainder. The sample records roughly 160,000 clones, less than 90% of which are singletons. The ten top clones hold 11% of the sample. Sequencing used blood, obtained from a patient whose treatment included radiotherapy and nephrectomy. The origin of the receptors is a woman aged 45-59 years with renal cell carcinoma.

This chain links TRBV19 with TRBJ1-5; 8 bases align to TRBD1. This CDR3 has 14 residues. Germline CDR1 reads LNHDA; CDR2 reads SQIVND (reference sequence). Unmatched junction bases numbered 5, after V lost 1 base and J lost 9 bases. CDR3 coding DNA: TGTGCCAGTAGTATAGTGACAGGGGTAATGCCCCAGCATTTT. This codes for CASSIVTGVMPQHF.

CDR3 coding DNA: TGTGCCAGCAGCCGATCACAGGAGACGAGATTCTATGGCTACACCTTC. This encodes CASSRSQETRFYGYTF. The V call is TRBV7-8, the J call TRBJ1-2; possible D gene TRBD1, 5 bases. V dropped 5 bases and J dropped 4 bases, with 20 bases sitting between them. Germline loops: CDR1 SGHVS, CDR2 FQNEAQ. This CDR3 is 16 amino acids long.

The V call is TRBV7-6, the J call TRBJ2-5, with 7 bases lining up with TRBD1. The CDR3 contains 17 residues. The germline V gene encodes CDR1 SGHVS and CDR2 FNYEAQ. J gave up 3 bases and V 4 bases, and 14 bases lay outside the gene matches. The CDR3 loop reads CASSSATRDSEKETQYF. The DNA for the CDR3 is TGTGCCAGCAGCTCCGCGACCCGGGACAGCGAGAAAGAGACCCAGTACTTC.

The chain couples TRBV18 to TRBJ1-5; TRBD1 aligns across 7 bases. This CDR3 spans 14 amino acids. Per the germline V gene, CDR1 is KGHSH and CDR2 is LQKENI. Losses at the gene ends were 2 bases for V and 5 bases for J; bases not matched to a gene: 3. DNA for the CDR3: TGTGCCAGCTCACCAACAGGGGCGGATCAGCCCCAGCATTTT. This gives the protein CASSPTGADQPQHF.

This chain links TRBV18 with TRBJ1-1; TRBD1 is a possible D gene (6 bases). Looked up from germline, CDR1 is KGHSH and CDR2 is LQKENI. The germline V and J ends were trimmed by 5 bases and 4 bases, with 14 bases remaining between them. There are 14 residues in the CDR3. The CDR3 sequence is CASSEQGRGTEAFF. CDR3 sequence (DNA): TGTGCCAGCTCAGAACAGGGAAGAGGCACTGAAGCTTTCTTT.

A few counts support this clone. V gene TRBV4-1 combines with J gene TRBJ1-5; the D gene is possibly TRBD1 (5 bases). CDR3 length equals 16 residues. V was shortened by 0 bases and J by 7 bases, with 16 bases between the two germline ends. CDR1 is MGHRA and CDR2 is YSYEKL in the germline V gene. In nucleotides, the CDR3 is TGCGCCAGCAGCCAAGATCTGGCAGGGCAAAGACAGCCCCAGCATTTT. Its protein product is CASSQDLAGQRQPQHF.

The rearrangement uses TRBV21-1 and TRBJ1-1. TRBV21-1 is listed as a pseudogene. The CDR3 runs to 15 residues. The CDR3 DNA sequence: TGTGCCAGCAGCAAAGTCGCTCAACTCGGCACTGAAGCTTTCTTT. Protein sequence: CASSKVAQLGTEAFF.

V usage is TRBV4-1 and J usage is TRBJ2-5, with D hard to call. Germline loops: CDR1 MGHRA, CDR2 YSYEKL. The CDR3 is made up of 15 amino acids. The V end lost 0 bases, the J end lost 1 base, and 9 bases lay between the germline ends. The CDR3 spells CASSQDDARQETQYF. CDR3 DNA: TGCGCCAGCAGCCAAGATGATGCGCGCCAAGAGACCCAGTACTTC.

CDR3 nucleotide sequence: TGCGCCAGCAGGGAAGACAGACTTATAATCTCTTGCCATGGAAACACCATATATTTT. Translation gives CASREDRLIISCHGNTIYF. The rearrangement joins TRBV10-1 to TRBJ1-3; D possibly corresponds to TRBD1 (5 bases). Trimming stripped 6 bases from V and 3 bases from J, with 27 bases between. Germline V gene data show CDR1 as WNHNN and CDR2 as SYGVQD (reference sequence). This CDR3 is 19 amino acids long.

The gene calls are TRBV19 and TRBJ1-2; 7 bases fit TRBD1. The V and J ends lost 6 bases and 6 bases, in that order; junction bases with no gene match: 10. The CDR3 is 14 amino acids. Germline V lookup: CDR1 LNHDA, CDR2 SQIVND (reference sequence). The CDR3 coding sequence is TGTGCCAGTAGCCCGACAGGGATCCTCAATGGCTACACCTTC. It encodes CASSPTGILNGYTF.

This CDR3 reads CASSSQADSGNTIYF. The CDR3 DNA sequence: TGCGCCAGCAGCTCCCAGGCCGACTCTGGAAACACCATATATTTT. The V gene is TRBV5-1, the J gene TRBJ1-3; D not resolved. The V end was cut by 3 bases, the J end by 0 bases, with 10 bases between. The CDR3 has 15 amino acids. CDR1 SGHRS and CDR2 YFSETQ come from the germline V gene.

The rearrangement links TRBV7-9 to TRBJ2-6; D call uncertain. V gave up 5 bases and J gave up 3 bases, with 8 bases separating them. CDR1 is SEHNR, CDR2 FQNEAQ, per germline (reference sequence). The CDR3 consists of 14 residues. The CDR3 sequence: CASSPPYGANVLTF. CDR3 bases: TGTGCCAGCAGCCCGCCTTATGGGGCCAACGTCCTGACTTTC. Variable domain in full (rest from reference TRBV7-9 and TRBJ2-6): DTGVSQNPRHKITKRGQNVTFRCDPISEHNRLYWYRQTLGQGPEFLTYFQNEAQLEKSRLLSDRFSAERPKGSFSTLEIQRTEQGDSAMYLCASSPPYGANVLTFGAGSRLTVL.